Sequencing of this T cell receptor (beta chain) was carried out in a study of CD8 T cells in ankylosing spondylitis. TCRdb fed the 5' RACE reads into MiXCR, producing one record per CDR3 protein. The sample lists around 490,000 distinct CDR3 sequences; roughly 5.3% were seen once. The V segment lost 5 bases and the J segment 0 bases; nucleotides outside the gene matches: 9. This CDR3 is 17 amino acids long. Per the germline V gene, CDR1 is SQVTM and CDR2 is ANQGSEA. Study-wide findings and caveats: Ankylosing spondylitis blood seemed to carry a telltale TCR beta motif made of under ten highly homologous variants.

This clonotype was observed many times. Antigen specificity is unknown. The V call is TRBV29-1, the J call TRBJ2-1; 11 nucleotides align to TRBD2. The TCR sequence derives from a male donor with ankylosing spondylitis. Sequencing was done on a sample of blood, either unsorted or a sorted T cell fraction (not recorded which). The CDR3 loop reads CSVYTSGRGSSYNEQFF. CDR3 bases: TGCAGCGTTTACACTAGCGGGAGAGGGAGCTCCTACAATGAGCAGTTCTTC.